This record concerns one T cell receptor (beta chain) sequence. Its specificity is not known. 60 Vbeta and 13 Jbeta primers were used in PCR. Authors' processing steps: Unique TCR beta chains numbered roughly 84 million in a later analysis, with around 10 million shared. The table came from immunoSEQ multiplex PCR; TCRdb's copy has only in-frame clones and leaves some out. V and J calls and clone size are given by that table; D and trimming were obtained from the DNA. The sample consists of around 280,000 clones, about 90% of them appearing once. This CDR3 spans 16 amino acids. Trimming shortened V by 11 bases and J by 0 bases, and 17 bases separated the two germline ends. CDR1 is LNHDA and CDR2 is SQIVND in the germline V gene (reference sequence). The source of the sample is a study of cytomegalovirus exposure and HLA in healthy donors. Study observations and caveats: Several of the most significant clusters were apparently associated with common viral pathogens in a later analysis. A few chains tied to CMV proved CMV antigen-specific in vitro. Presence/absence analyses assumed roughly uniform sequencing depth across donors, which may not hold.

This clonotype originated in a woman in her late teens or twenties in good health and CMV-seronegative. Sequenced: PBMCs. The J gene is TRBJ2-6, the V gene TRBV19; tentative D call: TRBD1 (5 bases). CDR3 region: CAPLGLPSSGANVLTF. The CDR3 DNA follows: TGTGCCCCGTTGGGGCTTCCTAGCTCTGGGGCCAACGTCCTGACTTTC.